The 14 T cell receptor beta chains below come from one sample, sequenced in a study of cytomegalovirus exposure and HLA in healthy donors. Primers included in the PCR were 60 Vbeta and 13 Jbeta primers. Assay used: immunoSEQ multiplex PCR; TCRdb lists only in-frame clones, some missing. Among roughly 150,000 clones listed, approximately 72% were seen once. Sequencing was performed on PBMCs. These receptors were taken from a female donor in good health and CMV-seronegative.

This clone has just a few counts. The V and J genes are TRBV7-2 and TRBJ2-7; maybe TRBD1 (5 bases). The V end lost 0 bases, the J end lost 7 bases, and 13 bases lay between the germline ends. CDR3 size: 14 residues. Per germline, CDR1 SGHTA and CDR2 FQGNSA. The CDR3 is CASSLAQGWGEQYF. DNA of the CDR3: TGTGCCAGCAGCTTAGCGCAGGGTTGGGGTGAGCAGTACTTC.

J is TRBJ1-5 and V is TRBV28; 7 nucleotides agree with TRBD1. The length of the CDR3 is 14 residues. V trimming: 3 bases; J trimming: 5 bases; junction bases outside the gene matches: 4. Germline values: CDR1 MDHEN, CDR2 SYDVKM. The CDR3 protein is CASSFDRVHQPQHF. The CDR3 coding sequence is TGTGCCAGCAGTTTCGACAGGGTCCATCAGCCCCAGCATTTT.

This chain connects TRBV28 to TRBJ2-3; D is undetermined. V lost 6 bases to trimming and J lost 6 bases, with 13 bases between them. The CDR3 has 13 residues. In germline, CDR1 is MDHEN, CDR2 SYDVKM. Here the CDR3 DNA reads TGTGCCAGCAGCCCCTCCGCCGGGGATACGCAGTATTTT. Amino acid sequence: CASSPSAGDTQYF.

As DNA, the CDR3 is TGTGCCAGCAGCGGCCCCCCCCGGGGGAATTCACCCCTCCACTTT. Its translation: CASSGPPRGNSPLHF. The genes are TRBV7-2 and TRBJ1-6, with D possibly being TRBD1 (5 bases). The CDR3 covers 15 residues. V gave up 5 bases and J gave up 7 bases, with 15 bases separating them. CDR1 SGHTA and CDR2 FQGNSA come from the germline V gene.

V is TRBV30 and J is TRBJ1-5, with TRBD1 matching over 9 bases. The CDR3 loop spans 17 amino acids. CDR1 GTSNPN and CDR2 SVGIG come from the germline V gene (reference sequence). V lost 0 bases, J lost 3 bases, and 9 bases stayed unmatched. The CDR3 DNA reads as TGTGCCTGGAGTGTACTGGGGACAGGGTCCCCCAATCAGCCCCAGCATTTT. Its protein product is CAWSVLGTGSPNQPQHF.

The chain couples TRBV10-2 to TRBJ2-7; 15 nucleotides agree with TRBD2. The length of the CDR3 is 14 residues. Germline CDR1 and CDR2: WSHSY and SAAADI. The V and J ends lost 6 bases and 6 bases, in that order; junction bases with no gene match: 3. CDR3 DNA: TGCGCCAGCAGGGGGACTAGCGGGAGGCGCGAGCAGTACTTC. This gives the protein CASRGTSGRREQYF.

This clone turned up a few times. The V call is TRBV4-2, the J call TRBJ1-5; no firm D call. The germline CDR1 and CDR2 sequences are LGHNA and YNFKEQ. The CDR3 has 16 residues. The V end lost 4 bases, the J end lost 2 bases, and 15 bases lay between the germline ends. The CDR3 sequence: CASSPIGGFGNQPQHF. The CDR3 DNA is TGTGCCAGCAGCCCCATTGGCGGGTTCGGCAATCAGCCCCAGCATTTT.

This clone was observed a few times. The chain carries TRBV2 and TRBJ2-2; D perhaps matches TRBD1 (6 bases). This CDR3 comprises 14 residues. V shed 10 bases and J shed 1 base, with 13 bases lying between them. Germline CDR1 and CDR2: SNHLY and FYNNEI. The CDR3 spells CATKRTENTGELFF. CDR3 in DNA: TGTGCCACCAAAAGGACAGAGAACACCGGGGAGCTGTTTTTT.

This sequence joins TRBV7-6 and TRBJ2-7; 8 nucleotides align to TRBD2. Trimming removed 5 bases from V and 1 base from J; junction bases left unmatched: 7. Per the germline V gene, CDR1 is SGHVS and CDR2 is FNYEAQ. This CDR3 has 15 amino acids. This chain's CDR3 is CASSPGTRASYEQYF. The CDR3 bases are TGTGCCAGCAGCCCCGGGACTAGGGCGTCCTACGAGCAGTACTTC. The variable domain in full, with the rest retrieved from reference TRBV7-6 and TRBJ2-7, is GAGVSQSPRYKVTKRGQDVALRCDPISGHVSLYWYRQALGQGPEFLTYFNYEAQQDKSGLPNDRFSAERPEGSISTLTIQRTEQRDSAMYRCASSPGTRASYEQYFGPGTRLTVT.

The chain has TRBV11-2 and TRBJ1-2; TRBD1 might be the D (5 bases). This CDR3 spans 16 amino acids. Trimming removed 1 base from V and 2 bases from J, with 14 bases in between. Germline CDR1 is SGHAT and CDR2 is FQNNGV. The CDR3, as DNA: TGTGCCAGCAGCTTAGTTGGTGGGGGGACGAACTATGGCTACACCTTC. This encodes CASSLVGGGTNYGYTF.

V and J are TRBV18 and TRBJ2-3, with TRBD1 as a possible D gene (5 bases). The CDR3 loop spans 13 amino acids. Trimming left V 4 bases short and J 5 bases short, with 10 bases between. Per the germline V gene, CDR1 is KGHSH and CDR2 is LQKENI. As DNA, the CDR3 is TGTGCCAGCTCACAGGGGTTGGTAGATACGCAGTATTTT. Protein product: CASSQGLVDTQYF.

The rearrangement links TRBV7-9 to TRBJ2-7; tentative D call: TRBD2 (6 bases). V was cut by 5 bases and J by 5 bases, with 16 bases left in between. CDR1 is SEHNR and CDR2 is FQNEAQ in the germline V gene (reference sequence). The CDR3 runs 14 residues. CDR3 DNA sequence: TGTGCCAGCAGCGCGACCGGGACTTACCACGAGCAGTACTTC. Encoded protein: CASSATGTYHEQYF.

The chain links TRBV6-1 to TRBJ2-7; tentatively, D is TRBD1 (5 bases). Germline CDR1 and CDR2: MNHNS and SASEGT. CDR3 length: 14 amino acids. V was cut by 4 bases and J by 2 bases, with 12 bases left in between. CDR3 bases: TGTGCCAGCAGTGCCCTAGGACAAGCCTACGAGCAGTACTTC. Its protein is CASSALGQAYEQYF.

This chain connects TRBV5-1 to TRBJ2-7; no clear D gene. CDR3 size: 12 residues. Trimming shortened V by 5 bases and J by 2 bases, and 8 bases separated the two germline ends. Per the germline V gene, CDR1 is SGHRS and CDR2 is YFSETQ. The CDR3 loop reads CASSDTTYEQYF. DNA of the CDR3: TGCGCCAGCAGTGACACGACCTACGAGCAGTACTTC.